A single sample is the source of the 27 T cell receptor beta chains below, sequenced in a study of Tregs in tolerant kidney transplant recipients. Profiled with immunoSEQ multiplex PCR; TCRdb holds only in-frame clones, not every one. The table shows 20,000 to 25,000 clones, with roughly 80% occurring only once. Related graft donors supplied nonmyeloablative bone marrow transplants, and mixed chimerism was transient. Specimen: CD8+ T cells from blood (PBMCs), collected 6 months after the transplant. Receptors were obtained from a human patient who received a combined kidney and bone marrow transplant. Some of the T cells might come from the graft donor.

The V gene is TRBV5-6, the J gene TRBJ2-7; D is uncertain. The CDR3 is made up of 15 amino acids. The germline V gene encodes CDR1 SGHDT and CDR2 YYEEEE. V was clipped by 1 base and J by 0 bases, with 11 bases between them. This CDR3 reads CASSLPSLSSYEQYF. CDR3 sequence (DNA): TGTGCCAGCAGCTTGCCTTCCTTATCCTCCTACGAGCAGTACTTC.

The rearrangement links TRBV4-3 to TRBJ2-1, with 9 nucleotides matching TRBD1. The V segment lost 1 base and the J segment 6 bases; nucleotides outside the gene matches: 4. Germline V gene data show CDR1 as LGHNA and CDR2 as YSLEER. The CDR3 spans 15 residues. Here the CDR3 reads CASSQGTGALNEQFF. Here the CDR3 DNA reads TGCGCCAGCAGCCAAGGGACAGGGGCACTCAATGAGCAGTTCTTC.

The chain combines TRBV7-9 with TRBJ2-7; TRBD1 agrees at 7 bases. V trimming: 1 base; J trimming: 0 bases; junction bases outside the gene matches: 6. Per the germline V gene, CDR1 is SEHNR and CDR2 is FQNEAQ (reference sequence). This CDR3 region has 16 residues. The CDR3: CASSLDRGSLSYEQYF. In DNA, the CDR3 is TGTGCCAGCAGCTTAGACAGGGGTTCCCTCTCCTACGAGCAGTACTTC.

This chain links TRBV5-1 with TRBJ2-1, with D tentatively TRBD2 (5 bases). This CDR3 contains 15 residues. V was pared by 3 bases and J by 5 bases, with 15 bases between. Germline assignment: CDR1 SGHRS and CDR2 YFSETQ. The CDR3 loop is CASSSGWGENNEQFF. CDR3 nucleotides: TGCGCCAGCAGCTCCGGCTGGGGAGAGAACAATGAGCAGTTCTTC.

J is TRBJ2-1 and V is TRBV4-1; the match to TRBD2 covers 8 bases. CDR3 size: 16 residues. The germline CDR1 and CDR2 sequences are MGHRA and YSYEKL. V lost 5 bases, J lost 4 bases, and 10 bases stayed unmatched. CDR3 sequence (DNA): TGCGCCAGCAGCTCTATTCCGGGGGGGCCTTACAATGAGCAGTTCTTC. This encodes CASSSIPGGPYNEQFF.

The rearrangement links TRBV9 to TRBJ2-1, with TRBD2 as a possible D gene (5 bases). V dropped 4 bases and J dropped 0 bases, with 11 bases sitting between them. Per the germline V gene, CDR1 is SGDLS and CDR2 is YYNGEE. The CDR3 runs 15 residues. The CDR3, as DNA: TGTGCCAGCAGCATTAGCGAATCCTCCTACAATGAGCAGTTCTTC. Translated, it gives CASSISESSYNEQFF.

V is TRBV7-9 and J is TRBJ2-5, with a weak D call TRBD1 (5 bases). The J call may be in error: the DNA end matches TRBJ2-7 better. Germline CDR1 and CDR2: SEHNR and FQNEAQ (reference sequence). The CDR3 consists of 12 residues. The CDR3 loop is CASSLSGYEQYF. DNA for the CDR3: TGTGCCAGCAGCTTATCAGGGTACGAGCAGTACTTC.

The V call is TRBV27, the J call TRBJ2-7, with 9 positions matching TRBD2. Germline values: CDR1 MNHEY, CDR2 SMNVEV (reference sequence). V dropped 5 bases and J dropped 2; count of bases not matched to a gene: 4. CDR3 length: 14 amino acids. The CDR3 sequence is CASSHSGSAYEQYF. The CDR3 bases are TGTGCCAGCAGTCATAGCGGGAGTGCCTACGAGCAGTACTTC.

Concerning this clone itself: Other DNA sequences within the sample encode an identical CDR3. This chain uses TRBV21-1 with TRBJ1-6; the D call of TRBD1 is as the table states it, not checked on the DNA. TRBV21-1 is a listed pseudogene. The CDR3 runs to 17 residues. The CDR3: CASSKSLTAVYNSPLHF. The CDR3 region has the DNA TGTGCCAGCAGCAAATCTCTTACAGCCGTCTATAATTCCCCCCTCCACTTT.

The sample holds one count of this clone. The chain recombines TRBV2 with TRBJ2-1; 10 bases match TRBD2. Germline V gene data show CDR1 as SNHLY and CDR2 as FYNNEI. This CDR3 is built from 15 residues. V was clipped by 4 bases and J by 6 bases; unmatched bases: 6. The DNA of the CDR3 is TGTGCCAGCAGTGGCCTAGCGGGGGTCGCCAATGAGCAGTTCTTC. Translation gives CASSGLAGVANEQFF.

V and J are TRBV9 and TRBJ1-1; 12 bases agree with TRBD1. V dropped 2 bases and J dropped 3; count of bases not matched to a gene: 8. The CDR3 runs 17 residues. Germline values: CDR1 SGDLS, CDR2 YYNGEE. This CDR3 reads CASSVGTGGGGYTEAFF. CDR3 DNA: TGTGCCAGCAGCGTTGGGACAGGGGGCGGTGGGTACACTGAAGCTTTCTTT.

This clone came up once. The chain employs TRBV19 and TRBJ1-1; the match to TRBD1 covers 9 bases. CDR1 is LNHDA and CDR2 is SQIVND in the germline V gene (reference sequence). V gave up 6 bases and J gave up 4 bases; unmatched junction bases: 3. CDR3 size: 13 residues. CDR3 sequence (DNA): TGTGCCAGTAGGTGGACAGGGGTCACTGAAGCTTTCTTT. Protein sequence: CASRWTGVTEAFF.

The rearrangement joins TRBV13 to TRBJ1-2, with a tentative D call TRBD1 (5 bases). The V gene's germline CDR1 is PRHDT and CDR2 FYEKMQ (reference sequence). V was clipped by 1 base and J by 2 bases, with 11 bases between them. The CDR3 loop spans 15 amino acids. CDR3: CASSLVTGLNYGYTF. DNA for the CDR3: TGTGCCAGCAGCTTAGTTACAGGATTGAACTATGGCTACACCTTC.

The rearrangement uses TRBV14 and TRBJ1-1; no definite D call. The CDR3 totals 13 residues. The V gene lost 2 bases and the J gene lost 5 bases, with 9 bases spanning the gap. Germline V gene lookup returns CDR1 SGHDN and CDR2 FVKESK. The CDR3 DNA sequence: TGTGCCAGCAGCCAATCGACAAGGACTGAAGCTTTCTTT. Its protein product is CASSQSTRTEAFF.

The chain recombines TRBV6-6 with TRBJ2-1, with 12 bases identical to TRBD2. Germline CDR1 and CDR2: MNHNY and SVGAGI (reference sequence). Losses at the gene ends were 4 bases for V and 5 bases for J; bases not matched to a gene: 0. The CDR3 has 14 residues. This chain's CDR3 is CASSWTSGNNEQFF. The CDR3 DNA follows: TGTGCCAGCAGTTGGACTAGCGGGAACAATGAGCAGTTCTTC.

V usage is TRBV2 and J usage is TRBJ1-2, with TRBD1 as a possible D gene (6 bases). From germline, CDR1 is SNHLY and CDR2 FYNNEI. This CDR3 has 15 amino acids. Trimming left V 3 bases short and J 2 bases short, with 13 bases between. CDR3 region: CASSEIGQWNYGYTF. The CDR3 DNA reads TGTGCCAGCAGTGAGATTGGACAGTGGAACTATGGCTACACCTTC.

The sample holds a few counts of this clone. The V and J genes are TRBV28 and TRBJ2-7; D unclear. The germline V and J ends were trimmed by 4 bases and 3 bases, with 4 bases remaining between them. This CDR3 is built from 11 residues. Germline V gene lookup returns CDR1 MDHEN and CDR2 SYDVKM. In nucleotides, the CDR3 is TGTGCCAGCAGTTCAATCTACGAGCAGTACTTC. Its protein is CASSSIYEQYF.

The V call is TRBV5-6, the J call TRBJ1-5; the match to TRBD1 covers 7 bases. This CDR3 comprises 15 residues. Germline lookup yields CDR1 SGHDT and CDR2 YYEEEE. Germline trimming cut 4 bases from V and 1 base from J; bases unmatched to any gene: 5. CDR3 DNA sequence: TGTGCCAGCAGCCGACAGGGCTGGAGCAATCAGCCCCAGCATTTT. Translated, it gives CASSRQGWSNQPQHF.

The chain employs TRBV4-2 and TRBJ2-3, with 7 bases fitting TRBD2. Trimming took 9 bases from V and 3 from J; bases not matched to a gene: 6. The CDR3 sequence is 13 residues long. The V gene's germline CDR1 is LGHNA and CDR2 YNFKEQ. The CDR3 sequence is CASWQGGTDTQYF. CDR3 nucleotide sequence: TGTGCCAGTTGGCAGGGAGGGACAGATACGCAGTATTTT.

The V call is TRBV7-9, the J call TRBJ2-3; 7 bases fit TRBD2. V shed 3 bases and J 2 bases; nucleotides not matched to a gene: 5. Germline assignment: CDR1 SEHNR and CDR2 FQNEAQ (reference sequence). There are 15 residues in the CDR3. Written as DNA, the CDR3 is TGTGCCAGCAGCTTGATAAGCGGGGACACAGATACGCAGTATTTT. It specifies CASSLISGDTDTQYF.

This clone was seen more than once but under ten times. At one end the junction does not follow the germline gene, possibly because of a read error. The chain couples TRBV19 to TRBJ1-3; weak D call: TRBD1 (5 bases). The CDR3 runs to 13 residues. Germline-derived CDR1 and CDR2 are LNHDA and SQIVND (reference sequence). The CDR3 protein is CASSILIGGRIFF. The CDR3 DNA reads as TGTGCCAGTAGTATTCTGATCGGGGGTCGGATCTTTTTT.

The rearrangement uses TRBV19 and TRBJ2-7; possible D gene TRBD1, 7 bases. CDR3 length equals 13 residues. V shed 8 bases and J shed 5 bases, with 16 bases lying between them. Germline V gene sequence: CDR1 LNHDA, CDR2 SQIVND (reference sequence). CDR3 bases: TGTGCCAGTGAAGGAGGGGACAGCCACGAGCAGTACTTC. Encoded protein: CASEGGDSHEQYF.

V gene TRBV7-3 combines with J gene TRBJ2-3; 8 bases are shared with TRBD1. Trimming cost V 4 bases and J 10 bases; bases outside gene matches: 16. This CDR3 region has 16 residues. Germline assignment: CDR1 SGHTA and CDR2 FQGTGA. DNA of the CDR3: TGTGCCAGCAGCTCCGGGGACAGGTTGTCCAAGTCGTCGCAGTATTTT. This translates into CASSSGDRLSKSSQYF.

The chain has TRBV11-3 and TRBJ1-1, with D unresolved. CDR1 is SGHNT, CDR2 YENEEA, per germline. With 3 bases removed from V and 1 base from J, the gap between germline ends came to 6 bases. The CDR3 is 13 residues long. The CDR3 loop reads CASSFGPNTEAFF. The CDR3 DNA reads as TGTGCCAGCAGCTTTGGGCCGAACACTGAAGCTTTCTTT.

This clone was detected once. The chain links TRBV7-9 to TRBJ2-5; 10 positions match TRBD2. V dropped 2 bases and J dropped 10; count of bases not matched to a gene: 7. The CDR3 contains 14 residues. From germline, CDR1 is SEHNR and CDR2 FQNEAQ (reference sequence). The CDR3 here is CASSLLLAGADQYF. CDR3 nucleotide sequence: TGTGCCAGCAGCTTACTCCTAGCGGGGGCGGACCAGTACTTC.

The chain employs TRBV30 and TRBJ1-1; no reliable D call. The ends were cut back, 7 bases at V and 1 base at J, with 13 bases in the middle. Per the germline V gene, CDR1 is GTSNPN and CDR2 is SVGIG (reference sequence). There are 13 residues in the CDR3. The CDR3 nucleotides read TGTGCCTTTTGCCTCGAGGGGAACACTGAAGCTTTCTTT. This encodes CAFCLEGNTEAFF.

This clone was seen a few times. The germline gene is not matched at one end of the junction; a read error may be the cause. The chain carries TRBV6-1 and TRBJ2-1; 10 nucleotides align to TRBD1. Germline CDR1 MNHNS, CDR2 SASEGT. CDR3 length equals 16 residues. CDR3 nucleotides: TGTGCCATCAGTGACCCGGACAGGGGGTACGCCAATGAGCAGTTCTTC. Amino acids: CAISDPDRGYANEQFF.